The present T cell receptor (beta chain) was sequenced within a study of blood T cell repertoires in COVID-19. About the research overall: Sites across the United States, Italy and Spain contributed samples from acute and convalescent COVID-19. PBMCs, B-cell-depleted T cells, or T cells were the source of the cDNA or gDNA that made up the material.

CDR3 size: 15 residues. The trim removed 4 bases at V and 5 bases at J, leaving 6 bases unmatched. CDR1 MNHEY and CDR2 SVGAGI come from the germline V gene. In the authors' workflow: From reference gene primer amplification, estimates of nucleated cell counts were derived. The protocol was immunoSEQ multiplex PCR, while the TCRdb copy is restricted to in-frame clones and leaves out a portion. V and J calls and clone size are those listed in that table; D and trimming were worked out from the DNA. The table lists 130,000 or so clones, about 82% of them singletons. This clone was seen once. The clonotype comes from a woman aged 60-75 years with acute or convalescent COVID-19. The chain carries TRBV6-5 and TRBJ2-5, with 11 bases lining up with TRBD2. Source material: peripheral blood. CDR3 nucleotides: TGTGCCAGCAGTTTAGCGGGGGGGTTCGGGGAGACCCAGTACTTC. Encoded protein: CASSLAGGFGETQYF.